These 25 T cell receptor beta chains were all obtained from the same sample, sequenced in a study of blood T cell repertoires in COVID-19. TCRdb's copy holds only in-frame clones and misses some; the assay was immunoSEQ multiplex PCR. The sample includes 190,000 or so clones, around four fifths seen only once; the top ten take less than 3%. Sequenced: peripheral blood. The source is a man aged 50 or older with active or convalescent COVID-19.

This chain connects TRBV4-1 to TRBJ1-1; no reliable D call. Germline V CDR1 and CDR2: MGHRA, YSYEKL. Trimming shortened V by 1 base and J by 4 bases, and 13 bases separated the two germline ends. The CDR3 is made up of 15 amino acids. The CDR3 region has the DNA TGCGCCAGCAGCCAAGGCCTCCCCGAGGGCACTGAAGCTTTCTTT. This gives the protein CASSQGLPEGTEAFF.

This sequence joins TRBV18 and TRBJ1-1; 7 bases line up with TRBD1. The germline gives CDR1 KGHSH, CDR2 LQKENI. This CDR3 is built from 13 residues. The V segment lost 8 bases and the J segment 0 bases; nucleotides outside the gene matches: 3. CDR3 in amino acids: CASRTGMNTEAFF. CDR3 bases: TGTGCCAGCAGGACAGGCATGAACACTGAAGCTTTCTTT.

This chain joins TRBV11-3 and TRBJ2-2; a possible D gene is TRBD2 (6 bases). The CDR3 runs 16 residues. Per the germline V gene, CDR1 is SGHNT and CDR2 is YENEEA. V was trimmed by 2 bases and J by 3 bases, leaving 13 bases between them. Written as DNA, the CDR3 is TGTGCCAGCAGCTTACAGGGCGGGGATTACACCGGGGAGCTGTTTTTT. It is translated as CASSLQGGDYTGELFF.

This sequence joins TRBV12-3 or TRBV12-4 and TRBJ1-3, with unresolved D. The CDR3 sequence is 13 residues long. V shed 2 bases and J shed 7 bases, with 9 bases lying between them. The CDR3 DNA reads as TGTGCCAGCAGTTTAAACAGTCGGAACACCATATATTTT. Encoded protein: CASSLNSRNTIYF.

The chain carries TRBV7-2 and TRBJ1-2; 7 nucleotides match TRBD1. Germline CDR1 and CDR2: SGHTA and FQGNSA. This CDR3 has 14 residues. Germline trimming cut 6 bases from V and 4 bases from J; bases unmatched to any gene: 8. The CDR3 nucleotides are TGTGCCAGCAGATCCGCGGGACAGATCTATGGCTACACCTTC. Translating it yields CASRSAGQIYGYTF.

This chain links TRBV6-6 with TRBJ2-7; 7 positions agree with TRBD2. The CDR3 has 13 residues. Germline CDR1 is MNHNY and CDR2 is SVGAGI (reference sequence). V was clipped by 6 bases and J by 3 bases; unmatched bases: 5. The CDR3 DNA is TGTGCCAGCAGCCGACGGGAGGACTACGAGCAGTACTTC. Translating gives CASSRREDYEQYF.

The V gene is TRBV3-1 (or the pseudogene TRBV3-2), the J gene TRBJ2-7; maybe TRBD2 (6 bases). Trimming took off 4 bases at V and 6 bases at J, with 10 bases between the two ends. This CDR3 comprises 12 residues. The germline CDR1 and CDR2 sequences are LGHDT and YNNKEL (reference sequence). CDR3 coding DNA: TGTGCCAGCAGCCCGACCGGGGGCGAGCAGTACTTC. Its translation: CASSPTGGEQYF.

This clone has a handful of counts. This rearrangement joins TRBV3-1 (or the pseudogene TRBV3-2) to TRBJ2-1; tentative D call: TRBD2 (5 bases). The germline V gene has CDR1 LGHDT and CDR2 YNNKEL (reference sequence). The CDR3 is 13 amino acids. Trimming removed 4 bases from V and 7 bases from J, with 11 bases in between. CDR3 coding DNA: TGTGCCAGCAGCCTCTATGAGGGTAATGAGCAGTTCTTC. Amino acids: CASSLYEGNEQFF.

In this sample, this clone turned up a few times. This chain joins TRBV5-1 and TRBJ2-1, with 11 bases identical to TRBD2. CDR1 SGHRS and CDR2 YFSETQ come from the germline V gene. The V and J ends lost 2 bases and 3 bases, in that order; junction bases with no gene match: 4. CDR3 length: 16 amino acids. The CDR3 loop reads CASSLTSGRGYNEQFF. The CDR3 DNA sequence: TGCGCCAGCAGCTTAACTAGCGGGAGAGGCTACAATGAGCAGTTCTTC.

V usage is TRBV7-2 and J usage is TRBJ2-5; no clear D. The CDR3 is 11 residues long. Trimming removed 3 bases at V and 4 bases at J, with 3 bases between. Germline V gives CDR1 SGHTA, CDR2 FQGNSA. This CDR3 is CASSFRETQYF. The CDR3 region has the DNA TGTGCCAGCAGCTTCAGAGAGACCCAGTACTTC. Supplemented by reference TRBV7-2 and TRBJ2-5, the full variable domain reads GAGVSQSPSNKVTEKGKDVELRCDPISGHTALYWYRQSLGQGLEFLIYFQGNSAPDKSGLPSDRFSAERTGGSVSTLTIQRTQQEDSAVYLCASSFRETQYFGPGTRLLVL.

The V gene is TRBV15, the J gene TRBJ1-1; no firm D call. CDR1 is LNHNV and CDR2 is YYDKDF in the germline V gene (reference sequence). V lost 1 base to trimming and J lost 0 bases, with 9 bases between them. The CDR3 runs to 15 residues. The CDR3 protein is CATSRAGFMNTEAFF. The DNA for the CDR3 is TGTGCCACCAGCAGAGCGGGATTCATGAACACTGAAGCTTTCTTT. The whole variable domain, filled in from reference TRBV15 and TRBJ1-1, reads DAMVIQNPRYQVTQFGKPVTLSCSQTLNHNVMYWYQQKSSQAPKLLFHYYDKDFNNEADTPDNFQSRRPNTSFCFLDIRSPGLGDTAMYLCATSRAGFMNTEAFFGQGTRLTVV.

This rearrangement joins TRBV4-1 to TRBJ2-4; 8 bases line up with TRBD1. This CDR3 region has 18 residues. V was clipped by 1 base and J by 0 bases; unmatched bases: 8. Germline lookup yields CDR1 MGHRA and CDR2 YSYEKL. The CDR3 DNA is TGCGCCAGCAGCCAAGGGCTGGCCAGGGGGCTAGCCAAAAACATTCAGTACTTC. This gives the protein CASSQGLARGLAKNIQYF.

The CDR3 coding sequence is TGTGCCAGCAGCGCCATCAGATCAGCAGATACGCAGTATTTT. This translates into CASSAIRSADTQYF. The rearrangement links TRBV9 to TRBJ2-3; unclear D gene. There are 14 residues in the CDR3. The germline CDR1 and CDR2 sequences are SGDLS and YYNGEE. V was clipped by 3 bases and J by 4 bases, with 12 bases between them.

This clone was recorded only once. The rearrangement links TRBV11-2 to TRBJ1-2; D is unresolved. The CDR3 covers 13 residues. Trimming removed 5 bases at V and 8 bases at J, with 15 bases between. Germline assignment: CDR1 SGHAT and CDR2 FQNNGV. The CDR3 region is CASSPDTAGGYTF. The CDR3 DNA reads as TGTGCCAGCAGCCCAGACACCGCCGGAGGCTACACCTTC.

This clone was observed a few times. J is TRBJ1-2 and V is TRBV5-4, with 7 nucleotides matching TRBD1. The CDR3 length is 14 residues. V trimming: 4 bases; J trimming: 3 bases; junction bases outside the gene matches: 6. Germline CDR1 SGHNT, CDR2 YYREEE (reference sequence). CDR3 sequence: CASSRQGEDYGYTF. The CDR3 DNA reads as TGTGCCAGCAGCCGACAGGGAGAGGACTATGGCTACACCTTC.

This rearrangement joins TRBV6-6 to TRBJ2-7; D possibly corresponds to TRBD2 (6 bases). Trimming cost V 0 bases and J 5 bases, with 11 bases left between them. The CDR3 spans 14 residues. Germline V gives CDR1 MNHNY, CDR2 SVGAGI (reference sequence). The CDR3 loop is CASSYSGGIDEQYF. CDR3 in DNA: TGTGCCAGCAGTTACTCGGGGGGAATCGACGAGCAGTACTTC.

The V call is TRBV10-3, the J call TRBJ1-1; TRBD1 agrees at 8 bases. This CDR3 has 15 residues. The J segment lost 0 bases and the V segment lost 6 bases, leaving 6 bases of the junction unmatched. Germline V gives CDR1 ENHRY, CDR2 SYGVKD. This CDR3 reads CAIRPGQGVNTEAFF. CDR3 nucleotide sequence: TGTGCCATCAGGCCTGGACAGGGTGTGAACACTGAAGCTTTCTTT.

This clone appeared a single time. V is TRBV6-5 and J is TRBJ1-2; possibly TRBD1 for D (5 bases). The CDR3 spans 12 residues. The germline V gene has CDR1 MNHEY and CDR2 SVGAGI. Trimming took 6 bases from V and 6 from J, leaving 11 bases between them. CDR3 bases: TGTGCCAGCAGCCGGGGGGTGGATGGCTACACCTTC. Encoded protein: CASSRGVDGYTF.

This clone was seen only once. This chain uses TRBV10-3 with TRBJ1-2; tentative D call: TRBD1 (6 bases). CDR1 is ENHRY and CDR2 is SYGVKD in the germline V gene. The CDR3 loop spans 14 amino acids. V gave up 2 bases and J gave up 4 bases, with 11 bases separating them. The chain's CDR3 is CAISETGSGYGYTF. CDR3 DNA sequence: TGTGCCATCAGTGAGACAGGGTCAGGCTATGGCTACACCTTC.

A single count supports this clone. Here the CDR3 DNA reads TGTGCCAGCAGCTTAGGGACAGGGAAACAGCCCCAGCATTTT. Protein sequence: CASSLGTGKQPQHF. J is TRBJ1-5 and V is TRBV11-2; 8 bases map to TRBD1. Trimming removed 1 base from V and 7 bases from J; junction bases left unmatched: 3. Looked up from germline, CDR1 is SGHAT and CDR2 is FQNNGV. This CDR3 has 14 amino acids.

This CDR3 is CASSLGTGGSSGNTIYF. The CDR3 bases are TGTGCCAGCAGCTTGGGTACAGGGGGAAGCTCTGGAAACACCATATATTTT. The gene calls are TRBV5-4 and TRBJ1-3; 8 bases fit TRBD1. The CDR3 sequence is 17 residues long. Losses at the gene ends were 0 bases for V and 0 bases for J; bases not matched to a gene: 5. Germline values: CDR1 SGHNT, CDR2 YYREEE (reference sequence).

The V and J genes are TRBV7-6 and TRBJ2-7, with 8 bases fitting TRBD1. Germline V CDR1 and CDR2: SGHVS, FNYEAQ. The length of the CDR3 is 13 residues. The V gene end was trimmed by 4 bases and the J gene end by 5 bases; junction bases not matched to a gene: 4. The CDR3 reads CASSSLTGDEQYF. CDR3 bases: TGTGCCAGCAGCTCCCTGACAGGGGACGAGCAGTACTTC.

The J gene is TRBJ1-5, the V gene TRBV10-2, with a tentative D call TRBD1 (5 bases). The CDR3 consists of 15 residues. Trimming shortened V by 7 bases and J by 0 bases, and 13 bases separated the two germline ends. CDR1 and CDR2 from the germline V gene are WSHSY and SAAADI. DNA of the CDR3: TGCGCCAGCAACCCGACAGCTTATAGCAATCAGCCCCAGCATTTT. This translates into CASNPTAYSNQPQHF.

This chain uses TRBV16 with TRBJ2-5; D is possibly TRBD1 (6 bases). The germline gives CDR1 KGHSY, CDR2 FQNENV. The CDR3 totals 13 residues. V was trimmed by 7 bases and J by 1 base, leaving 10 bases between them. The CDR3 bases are TGTGCCAGCACCCCAGGGGCCCAAGAGACCCAGTACTTC. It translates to CASTPGAQETQYF.

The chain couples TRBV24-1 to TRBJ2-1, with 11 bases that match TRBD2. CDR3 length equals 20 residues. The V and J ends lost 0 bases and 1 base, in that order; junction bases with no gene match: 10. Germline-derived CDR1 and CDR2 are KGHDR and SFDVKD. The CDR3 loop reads CATSDLQIAGGPGSYNEQFF. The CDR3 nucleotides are TGTGCCACCAGTGATTTGCAAATAGCGGGAGGGCCGGGGTCCTACAATGAGCAGTTCTTC.